A selection of T cell receptor beta chains follows, all from one sample in a study of Tregs in tolerant kidney transplant recipients. Clones were read by immunoSEQ multiplex PCR, and TCRdb kept only the in-frame ones, dropping some. The sample comprises some 15,000 clones, 80% of which are singletons, and approximately 2% rests with the top ten. The specimen was Tregs from blood, collected before the transplant. These receptors all stem from a human donor who received a combined kidney and bone marrow transplant. Each CDR3 is given with its conserved first and last residue. The D gene is left open where the match is weak. Some rows have no size entry. The others give once, few or many, or a class for an expanded clone.

D gene: .
V gene: TRBV25-1
J gene: TRBJ1-5
clone size: .
CDR3 protein: CASSYSNQPQHF
CDR3 DNA: TGTGCCAGCAGCTATAGCAATCAGCCCCAGCATTTT

D gene: .
V gene: TRBV19
J gene: TRBJ1-2
clone size: .
CDR3 protein: CASSEGLEYGYTF
CDR3 DNA: TGTGCCAGTAGTGAGGGACTGGAGTATGGCTACACCTTC

D gene: TRBD2
V gene: TRBV4-3
J gene: TRBJ2-5
clone size: .
CDR3 protein: CASSRTAGGPGETQYF
CDR3 DNA: TGCGCCAGCAGCCGGACAGCGGGAGGGCCCGGTGAGACCCAGTACTTC

D gene: .
V gene: TRBV6-5
J gene: TRBJ2-7
clone size: few
CDR3 protein: CASSPRTAREQYF
CDR3 DNA: TGTGCCAGCAGTCCTCGTACCGCACGGGAGCAGTACTTC

D gene: TRBD2
V gene: TRBV5-1
J gene: TRBJ2-3
clone size: .
CDR3 protein: CASSFGSGGPTDTQYF
CDR3 DNA: TGCGCCAGCAGCTTTGGTAGCGGGGGGCCCACAGATACGCAGTATTTT

D gene: .
V gene: TRBV11-2
J gene: TRBJ2-1
clone size: .
CDR3 protein: CASSLAVNEQFF
CDR3 DNA: TGTGCCAGCAGCTTAGCGGTCAATGAGCAGTTCTTC

D gene: TRBD1
V gene: TRBV5-1
J gene: TRBJ2-1
clone size: once
CDR3 protein: CASSPLGQGYPNEQFF
CDR3 DNA: TGCGCCAGCAGCCCCCTGGGACAGGGGTACCCCAATGAGCAGTTCTTC

D gene: TRBD2
V gene: TRBV4-3
J gene: TRBJ2-1
clone size: .
CDR3 protein: CASSPDGGAYNEQFF
CDR3 DNA: TGCGCCAGCAGCCCCGACGGGGGGGCCTACAATGAGCAGTTCTTC

D gene: .
V gene: TRBV5-1
J gene: TRBJ1-1
clone size: .
CDR3 protein: CASSPGMWAMNTEAFF
CDR3 DNA: TGCGCCAGCAGCCCCGGAATGTGGGCCATGAACACTGAAGCTTTCTTT

D gene: .
V gene: TRBV13
J gene: TRBJ1-2
clone size: .
CDR3 protein: CASSRLGGDDGYTF
CDR3 DNA: TGTGCCAGCAGCCGCCTGGGAGGGGACGATGGCTACACCTTC

D gene: .
V gene: TRBV29-1
J gene: TRBJ2-1
clone size: .
CDR3 protein: CSVDRGGGEQFF
CDR3 DNA: TGCAGCGTTGATAGGGGGGGCGGTGAGCAGTTCTTC

D gene: TRBD1
V gene: TRBV6-5
J gene: TRBJ1-6
clone size: .
CDR3 protein: CASSYGTGTGSPLHF
CDR3 DNA: TGTGCCAGCAGCTACGGGACAGGGACCGGGTCACCCCTCCACTTT

D gene: TRBD1
V gene: TRBV7-2
J gene: TRBJ1-2
clone size: .
CDR3 protein: CASSLDRGRGYGYTF
CDR3 DNA: TGTGCCAGCAGCTTAGACAGGGGGCGAGGCTATGGCTACACCTTC

D gene: .
V gene: TRBV5-4
J gene: TRBJ1-1
clone size: .
CDR3 protein: CASSPGGNTEAFF
CDR3 DNA: TGTGCCAGCAGCCCGGGGGGGAACACTGAAGCTTTCTTT

D gene: TRBD2
V gene: TRBV30
J gene: TRBJ2-7
clone size: .
CDR3 protein: CAWSPRTSGILYEQYF
CDR3 DNA: TGTGCCTGGAGCCCTCGGACTAGCGGGATTCTGTACGAGCAGTACTTC

D gene: .
V gene: TRBV28
J gene: TRBJ1-2
clone size: .
CDR3 protein: CASSLFREGYGYTF
CDR3 DNA: TGTGCCAGCAGTTTATTCAGGGAGGGCTATGGCTACACCTTC

D gene: TRBD1
V gene: TRBV5-1
J gene: TRBJ2-7
clone size: .
CDR3 protein: CASSLAGTGYEQYF
CDR3 DNA: TGCGCCAGCAGCTTGGCCGGGACAGGGTACGAGCAGTACTTC

D gene: TRBD1
V gene: TRBV6-4
J gene: TRBJ2-1
clone size: .
CDR3 protein: CASSVTTGTYNEQFF
CDR3 DNA: TGTGCCAGCAGTGTTACGACAGGGACCTACAATGAGCAGTTCTTC

D gene: TRBD2
V gene: TRBV11-2
J gene: TRBJ2-7
clone size: .
CDR3 protein: CASRNEETSGSYEQYF
CDR3 DNA: TGTGCCAGCAGGAACGAAGAGACTAGCGGCTCCTACGAGCAGTACTTC

D gene: .
V gene: TRBV28
J gene: TRBJ1-2
clone size: .
CDR3 protein: CASSSPGWSLEGYTF
CDR3 DNA: TGTGCCAGCAGTTCCCCCGGGTGGAGCCTGGAGGGCTACACCTTC

D gene: TRBD1
V gene: TRBV2
J gene: TRBJ2-7
clone size: .
CDR3 protein: CASSGTGISYEQYF
CDR3 DNA: TGTGCCAGCAGTGGGACAGGGATCTCCTACGAGCAGTACTTC

D gene: TRBD1
V gene: TRBV10-3
J gene: TRBJ1-1
clone size: .
CDR3 protein: CAIRETGAMNTEAFF
CDR3 DNA: TGTGCCATCAGAGAGACAGGGGCTATGAACACTGAAGCTTTCTTT

D gene: .
V gene: TRBV11-2
J gene: TRBJ2-7
clone size: once
CDR3 protein: CASSLFTLTGYSYEQYF
CDR3 DNA: TGTGCCAGCAGCTTATTTACCTTGACAGGATATTCCTACGAGCAGTACTTC

D gene: TRBD1
V gene: TRBV28
J gene: TRBJ1-2
clone size: once
CDR3 protein: CASREQGRTYGYTF
CDR3 DNA: TGTGCCAGCAGAGAACAGGGGAGGACCTATGGCTACACCTTC

D gene: .
V gene: TRBV19
J gene: TRBJ2-1
clone size: once
CDR3 protein: CASSRPPGLLPSEQFF
CDR3 DNA: TGTGCCAGTAGTCGGCCCCCGGGACTCCTACCCAGTGAGCAGTTCTTC

D gene: TRBD2
V gene: TRBV5-4
J gene: TRBJ2-1
clone size: .
CDR3 protein: CASSFGTRRPNEQFF
CDR3 DNA: TGTGCCAGCAGCTTTGGGACTAGGAGGCCCAATGAGCAGTTCTTC

D gene: TRBD2
V gene: TRBV6-5
J gene: TRBJ2-2
clone size: few
CDR3 protein: CASRLGLAGTGELFF
CDR3 DNA: TGTGCCAGCAGGCTCGGACTAGCGGGCACCGGGGAGCTGTTTTTT

D gene: .
V gene: TRBV10-1
J gene: TRBJ1-2
clone size: few
CDR3 protein: CASSPNRAVGGYTF
CDR3 DNA: TGCGCCAGCAGTCCCAACAGGGCGGTCGGCGGCTACACCTTC

D gene: .
V gene: TRBV19
J gene: TRBJ1-6
clone size: .
CDR3 protein: CASRSGSYNSPLHF
CDR3 DNA: TGTGCCAGTAGATCCGGCTCCTATAATTCACCCCTCCACTTT

D gene: TRBD1
V gene: TRBV10-3
J gene: TRBJ2-1
clone size: .
CDR3 protein: CAISLGQVRNEQFF
CDR3 DNA: TGTGCCATCAGCCTAGGACAGGTCCGTAATGAGCAGTTCTTC

D gene: TRBD2
V gene: TRBV9
J gene: TRBJ2-7
clone size: .
CDR3 protein: CASSGTGTSVTYEQYF
CDR3 DNA: TGTGCCAGCAGCGGAACCGGGACTAGCGTCACCTACGAGCAGTACTTC

D gene: .
V gene: TRBV25-1
J gene: TRBJ2-7
clone size: .
CDR3 protein: CASRGGVREQYF
CDR3 DNA: TGTGCCAGCAGGGGCGGGGTTCGGGAGCAGTACTTC

D gene: TRBD1
V gene: TRBV19
J gene: TRBJ1-1
clone size: .
CDR3 protein: CASSITHRGTEAFF
CDR3 DNA: TGTGCCAGTAGTATCACACACAGGGGTACTGAAGCTTTCTTT

D gene: TRBD1
V gene: TRBV29-1
J gene: TRBJ2-5
clone size: .
CDR3 protein: CSVELGETGTGETQYF
CDR3 DNA: TGCAGCGTTGAATTGGGGGAGACAGGGACGGGGGAGACCCAGTACTTC

D gene: TRBD1
V gene: TRBV4-1
J gene: TRBJ1-5
clone size: few
CDR3 protein: CASSPQGAPNQPQHF
CDR3 DNA: TGCGCCAGCAGCCCACAGGGGGCCCCAAATCAGCCCCAGCATTTT

D gene: TRBD1
V gene: TRBV19
J gene: TRBJ2-6
clone size: .
CDR3 protein: CASSIDRVGRGANVLTF
CDR3 DNA: TGTGCCAGTAGTATTGACAGGGTGGGAAGAGGGGCCAACGTCCTGACTTTC

D gene: TRBD1
V gene: TRBV7-2
J gene: TRBJ2-7
clone size: once
CDR3 protein: CASSLGQGNYEQYF
CDR3 DNA: TGTGCCAGCAGCCTCGGACAGGGAAACTACGAGCAGTACTTC

D gene: .
V gene: TRBV10-2
J gene: TRBJ1-2
clone size: few
CDR3 protein: CASHVPGAYGYTF
CDR3 DNA: TGCGCCAGCCACGTGCCTGGGGCCTATGGCTACACCTTC

D gene: TRBD1
V gene: TRBV4-1
J gene: TRBJ1-1
clone size: .
CDR3 protein: CASSQMGQGVEAFF
CDR3 DNA: TGCGCCAGCAGCCAGATGGGACAGGGGGTTGAAGCTTTCTTT

D gene: .
V gene: TRBV30
J gene: TRBJ2-7
clone size: .
CDR3 protein: CAWSAGWGYEQYF
CDR3 DNA: TGTGCCTGGAGCGCGGGGTGGGGCTACGAGCAGTACTTC

D gene: .
V gene: TRBV10-1
J gene: TRBJ2-7
clone size: once
CDR3 protein: CASSPVGGEQYF
CDR3 DNA: TGCGCCAGCAGCCCCGTAGGCGGCGAGCAGTACTTC

D gene: TRBD2
V gene: TRBV2
J gene: TRBJ2-3
clone size: .
CDR3 protein: CASLRGGSTDTQYF
CDR3 DNA: TGTGCCAGCTTGCGGGGGGGGAGCACAGATACGCAGTATTTT

D gene: .
V gene: TRBV20-1
J gene: TRBJ1-5
clone size: .
CDR3 protein: CSAQGSGPQHF
CDR3 DNA: TGCAGTGCCCAGGGTTCGGGGCCCCAGCATTTT

D gene: .
V gene: TRBV2
J gene: TRBJ2-3
clone size: .
CDR3 protein: CASNSAGTDTQYF
CDR3 DNA: TGTGCCAGCAACTCGGCGGGCACAGATACGCAGTATTTT

D gene: .
V gene: TRBV10-3
J gene: TRBJ2-7
clone size: .
CDR3 protein: CAISTGTGFNYEQYF
CDR3 DNA: TGTGCCATCAGTACCGGGACTGGTTTTAACTACGAGCAGTACTTC

D gene: TRBD2
V gene: TRBV10-3
J gene: TRBJ2-7
clone size: .
CDR3 protein: CAISEKASGGDEQYF
CDR3 DNA: TGTGCCATCAGTGAAAAGGCTAGCGGGGGTGACGAGCAGTACTTC

D gene: TRBD1
V gene: TRBV2
J gene: TRBJ1-5
clone size: .
CDR3 protein: CASSIRQGARQPQHF
CDR3 DNA: TGTGCCAGCAGTATTCGACAGGGGGCTCGTCAGCCCCAGCATTTT